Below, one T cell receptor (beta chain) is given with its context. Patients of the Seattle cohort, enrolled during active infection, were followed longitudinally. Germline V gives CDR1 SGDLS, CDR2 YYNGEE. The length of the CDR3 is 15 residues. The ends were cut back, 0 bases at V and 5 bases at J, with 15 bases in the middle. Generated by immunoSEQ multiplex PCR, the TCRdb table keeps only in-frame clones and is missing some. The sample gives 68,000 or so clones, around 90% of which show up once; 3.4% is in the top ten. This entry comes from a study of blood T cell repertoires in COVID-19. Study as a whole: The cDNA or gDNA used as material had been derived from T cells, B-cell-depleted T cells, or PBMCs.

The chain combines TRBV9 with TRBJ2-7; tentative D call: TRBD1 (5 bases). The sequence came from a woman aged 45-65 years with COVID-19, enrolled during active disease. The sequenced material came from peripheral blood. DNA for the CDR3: TGTGCCAGCAGCGTAGGGCTTTGGGGCGAAGACGAGCAGTACTTC. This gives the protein CASSVGLWGEDEQYF.